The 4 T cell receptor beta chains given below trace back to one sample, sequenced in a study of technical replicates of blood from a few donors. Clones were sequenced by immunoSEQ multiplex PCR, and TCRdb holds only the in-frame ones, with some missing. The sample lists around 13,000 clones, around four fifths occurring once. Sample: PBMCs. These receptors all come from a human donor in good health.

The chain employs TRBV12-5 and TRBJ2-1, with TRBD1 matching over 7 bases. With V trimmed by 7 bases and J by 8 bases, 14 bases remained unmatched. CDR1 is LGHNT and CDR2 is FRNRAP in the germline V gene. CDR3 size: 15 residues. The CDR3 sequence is CASAPRSGGWDEQFF. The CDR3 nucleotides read TGTGCTAGTGCCCCCCGGTCAGGGGGATGGGATGAGCAGTTCTTC.

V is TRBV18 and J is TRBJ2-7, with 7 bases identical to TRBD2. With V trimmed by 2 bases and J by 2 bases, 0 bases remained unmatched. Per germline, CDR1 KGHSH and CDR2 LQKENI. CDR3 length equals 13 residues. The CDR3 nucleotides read TGTGCCAGCTCACCAGGACTAGCCTACGAGCAGTACTTC. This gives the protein CASSPGLAYEQYF. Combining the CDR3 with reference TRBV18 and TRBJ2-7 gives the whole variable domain NAGVMQNPRHLVRRRGQEARLRCSPMKGHSHVYWYRQLPEEGLKFMVYLQKENIIDESGMPKERFSAEFPKEGPSILRIQQVVRGDSAAYFCASSPGLAYEQYFGPGTRLTVT.

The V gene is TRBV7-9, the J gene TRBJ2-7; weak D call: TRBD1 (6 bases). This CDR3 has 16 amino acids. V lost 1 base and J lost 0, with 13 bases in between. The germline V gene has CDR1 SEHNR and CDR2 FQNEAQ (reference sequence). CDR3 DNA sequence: TGTGCCAGCAGCTTAGGCTGGGGGACATCCTCCTACGAGCAGTACTTC. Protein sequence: CASSLGWGTSSYEQYF.

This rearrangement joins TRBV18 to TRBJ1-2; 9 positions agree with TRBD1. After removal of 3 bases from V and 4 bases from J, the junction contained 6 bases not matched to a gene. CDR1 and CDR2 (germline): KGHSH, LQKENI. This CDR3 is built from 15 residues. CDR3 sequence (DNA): TGTGCCAGCTCACCGAATTTGGGACAGGGCTATGGCTACACCTTC. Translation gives CASSPNLGQGYGYTF.